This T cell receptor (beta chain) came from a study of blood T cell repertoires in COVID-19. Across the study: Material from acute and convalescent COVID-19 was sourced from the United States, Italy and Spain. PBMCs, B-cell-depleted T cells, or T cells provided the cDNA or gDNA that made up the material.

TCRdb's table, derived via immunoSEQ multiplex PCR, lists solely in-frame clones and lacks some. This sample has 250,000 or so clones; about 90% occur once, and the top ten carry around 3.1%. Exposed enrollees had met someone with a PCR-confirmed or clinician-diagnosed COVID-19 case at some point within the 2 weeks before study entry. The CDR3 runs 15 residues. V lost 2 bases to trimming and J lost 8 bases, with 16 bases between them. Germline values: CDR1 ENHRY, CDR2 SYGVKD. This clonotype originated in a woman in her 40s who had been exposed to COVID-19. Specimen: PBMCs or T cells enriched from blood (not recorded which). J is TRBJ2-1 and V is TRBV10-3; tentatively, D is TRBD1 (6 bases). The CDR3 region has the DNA TGTGCCATCAGTGAGACCGAACAGGGATCTGATGAGCAGTTCTTC. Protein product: CAISETEQGSDEQFF.